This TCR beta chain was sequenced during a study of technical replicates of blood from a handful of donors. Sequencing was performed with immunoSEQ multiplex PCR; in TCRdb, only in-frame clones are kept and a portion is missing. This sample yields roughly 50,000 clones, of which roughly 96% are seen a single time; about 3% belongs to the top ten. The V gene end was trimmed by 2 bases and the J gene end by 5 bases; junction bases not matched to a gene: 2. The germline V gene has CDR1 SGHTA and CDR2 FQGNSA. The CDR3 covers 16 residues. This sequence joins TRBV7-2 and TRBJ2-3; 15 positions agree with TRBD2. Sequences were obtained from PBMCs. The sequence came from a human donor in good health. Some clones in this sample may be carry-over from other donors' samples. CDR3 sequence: CASSLRGLAGGDTQYF. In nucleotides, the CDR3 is TGTGCCAGCAGCTTACGGGGACTAGCGGGAGGAGATACGCAGTATTTT.